These 28 T cell receptor beta chains originate from one sample sequenced in a study of OX40 agonist ivuxolimab in advanced cancers. The table came from immunoSEQ multiplex PCR; TCRdb's copy has only in-frame clones and leaves some out. The sample carries about 30,000 clones, under 85% recorded once. Sequencing was performed on CD4+ or CD8+ T cells sorted from blood, taken in a trial of the OX40 agonist ivuxolimab. The receptors stem from an adult with an advanced solid tumor such as melanoma, head and neck, liver or kidney cancer.

The CDR3 reads CASSEEGRGNEQYV. CDR3 coding DNA: TGTGCCAGCAGTGAAGAGGGCAGGGGGAACGAGCAGTACGTC. The chain combines TRBV2 with TRBJ2-7; 7 nucleotides match TRBD1. The CDR3 runs 14 residues. Germline V lookup: CDR1 SNHLY, CDR2 FYNNEI. Trimming cost V 1 base and J 5 bases; bases outside gene matches: 5.

This chain links TRBV11-1 with TRBJ2-1, with TRBD2 matching over 12 bases. The V gene end was trimmed by 4 bases and the J gene end by 9 bases; junction bases not matched to a gene: 4. Germline V gene data show CDR1 as SGHAT and CDR2 as FQDESV (reference sequence). The CDR3 extends over 14 amino acids. CDR3 nucleotide sequence: TGTGCCAGCAGCTCTAGCGGGGGGGCCGGTGAGCAGTTCTTC. Translating gives CASSSSGGAGEQFF.

There are a few counts of this clone. Other DNA sequences in this sample translate to the same CDR3. The V gene is TRBV7-6, the J gene TRBJ2-7; weak D call: TRBD1 (6 bases). The germline V and J ends were trimmed by 3 bases and 1 base, with 7 bases remaining between them. There are 13 residues in the CDR3. Germline-derived CDR1 and CDR2 are SGHVS and FNYEAQ. For the CDR3, the DNA is TGTGCCAGCAGCTTGGGGGCTTCCTACGAGCAGTACTTC. It specifies CASSLGASYEQYF.

This chain links TRBV29-1 with TRBJ2-2, with D tentatively TRBD1 or TRBD2 (5 bases each). V lost 7 bases and J lost 4, with 10 bases in between. The CDR3 contains 12 residues. CDR1 is SQVTM, CDR2 ANQGSEA, per germline. The CDR3 sequence is CSGDGGTGELFF. The CDR3 nucleotides are TGCAGCGGGGACGGAGGCACCGGGGAGCTGTTTTTT.

The gene calls are TRBV21-1 and TRBJ2-7; the table's D call of TRBD1 was not tested on the DNA. TRBV21-1 is tagged as a pseudogene. This CDR3 spans 16 amino acids. CDR3 nucleotides: TGTGCCAGCAGCATGATGCGGGACAGGGGAAAGGTCGAGCAGTACTTC. As protein: CASSMMRDRGKVEQYF.

The chain employs TRBV5-1 and TRBJ1-4; TRBD1 agrees at 12 bases. This CDR3 has 13 residues. Germline V gene data show CDR1 as SGHRS and CDR2 as YFSETQ. V gave up 5 bases and J gave up 9 bases; unmatched junction bases: 2. In DNA form, the CDR3 reads TGCGCCAGCAGTGGGGACAGGGGGCAAAAACTGTTTTTT. It specifies CASSGDRGQKLFF. Combining the CDR3 with reference TRBV5-1 and TRBJ1-4 gives the whole variable domain KAGVTQTPRYLIKTRGQQVTLSCSPISGHRSVSWYQQTPGQGLQFLFEYFSETQRNKGNFPGRFSGRQFSNSRSEMNVSTLELGDSALYLCASSGDRGQKLFFGSGTQLSVL.

The rearrangement uses TRBV11-1 and TRBJ2-7; D gene ambiguous. The CDR3 runs 15 residues. Germline CDR1 SGHAT, CDR2 FQDESV (reference sequence). V lost 5 bases and J lost 0, with 14 bases in between. The CDR3 region has the DNA TGTGCCAGCAGCGGTATGAAGGGCCGCTCCTACGAGCAGTACTTC. This gives the protein CASSGMKGRSYEQYF.

This clone was seen a handful of times. The rearrangement joins TRBV5-1 to TRBJ2-5; TRBD2 aligns across 8 bases. CDR1 SGHRS and CDR2 YFSETQ come from the germline V gene. This CDR3 spans 16 amino acids. Trimming took 3 bases from V and 5 from J; bases not matched to a gene: 12. In DNA form, the CDR3 reads TGCGCCAGCAGCTGGACCGGGACTAGGCTCGTCGAGACCCAGTACTTC. This codes for CASSWTGTRLVETQYF.

The chain employs TRBV6-1 and TRBJ2-2, with D perhaps being TRBD1 or TRBD2 (5 bases each). V lost 6 bases and J lost 1, with 12 bases in between. The CDR3 sequence is 15 residues long. Germline V gene data show CDR1 as MNHNS and CDR2 as SASEGT. CDR3 DNA sequence: TGTGCCAGCAGGTACGGGGACCGGAACACCGGGGAGCTGTTTTTT. It specifies CASRYGDRNTGELFF.

This chain connects TRBV2 to TRBJ2-7; TRBD1 matches at 7 bases. Germline V gene sequence: CDR1 SNHLY, CDR2 FYNNEI. This CDR3 comprises 13 residues. The J segment lost 5 bases and the V segment lost 6 bases, leaving 7 bases of the junction unmatched. The CDR3 protein is CASRGIGGHEQYV. The CDR3 nucleotides are TGTGCCAGCAGGGGAATAGGGGGCCACGAGCAGTACGTC.

Only a few counts were recorded for this clone. The chain couples TRBV27 to TRBJ1-5, with 7 bases fitting TRBD1. With 6 bases clipped from V and 3 bases from J, the junction kept 5 bases outside the gene matches. This CDR3 contains 14 residues. Germline loops: CDR1 MNHEY, CDR2 SMNVEV (reference sequence). The chain's CDR3 is CASSLTGVNQPQHF. As DNA, the CDR3 is TGTGCCAGCAGCCTCACAGGGGTCAATCAGCCCCAGCATTTT.

The rearrangement joins TRBV11-3 to TRBJ2-1, with a tentative D call TRBD2 (5 bases). Per the germline V gene, CDR1 is SGHNT and CDR2 is YENEEA. This CDR3 is 15 amino acids long. V was trimmed by 5 bases and J by 7 bases, leaving 18 bases between them. The DNA of the CDR3 is TGTGCCAGCAGCGCCTGGGCGGGCACGGGGAATGAGCAGTTCTTC. Amino acid sequence: CASSAWAGTGNEQFF.

The J gene is TRBJ2-6, the V gene TRBV5-1; D is unclear. Germline CDR1 and CDR2: SGHRS and YFSETQ. The CDR3 consists of 16 residues. V lost 0 bases, J lost 0 bases, and 7 bases lay in between. The CDR3 DNA is TGCGCCAGCAGCTTGGTGGCGGACTCTGGGGCCAACGTCCTGACTTTC. Protein product: CASSLVADSGANVLTF.

The rearrangement links TRBV6-1 to TRBJ2-7, with TRBD2 matching 7 bases. Germline-derived CDR1 and CDR2 are MNHNS and SASEGT. V was clipped by 4 bases and J by 1 base; unmatched bases: 1. The CDR3 is 13 residues long. CDR3 in amino acids: CASSVGLSYEQYV. The CDR3 DNA is TGTGCCAGCAGTGTGGGACTATCCTACGAGCAGTACGTC.

Concerning this clone: Other nucleotide sequences in the sample specify the same CDR3. The V and J genes are TRBV6-5 and TRBJ1-1; 7 nucleotides align to TRBD1. This CDR3 spans 12 amino acids. The V segment lost 4 bases and the J segment 8 bases; nucleotides outside the gene matches: 4. Germline V gene lookup returns CDR1 MNHEY and CDR2 SVGAGI. The chain's CDR3 is CASSSRTGEAFF. The CDR3 nucleotides read TGTGCCAGCAGTTCCCGGACAGGCGAAGCTTTCTTT.

The count of this clone is one. The gene calls are TRBV5-4 and TRBJ1-2; no definite D call. CDR1 SGHNT and CDR2 YYREEE come from the germline V gene (reference sequence). The CDR3 has 14 amino acids. Trimming left V 0 bases short and J 8 bases short, with 14 bases between. The CDR3 loop is CASSLAGPGGGYTF. CDR3 sequence (DNA): TGTGCCAGCAGCTTGGCCGGGCCGGGTGGAGGCTACACCTTC.

This clone was picked up one time. The J gene is TRBJ1-6, the V gene TRBV6-6; D gene uncertain. With 6 bases removed from V and 2 bases from J, the gap between germline ends came to 11 bases. This CDR3 is 15 amino acids long. Germline V gives CDR1 MNHNY, CDR2 SVGAGI (reference sequence). Written as DNA, the CDR3 is TGTGCCAGCAGATCGACGGAAGCCTATAATTCACCCCTCCACTTT. It codes for CASRSTEAYNSPLHF.

The chain combines TRBV30 with TRBJ2-1; D perhaps matches TRBD1 (6 bases). The CDR3 consists of 17 residues. Germline V gives CDR1 GTSNPN, CDR2 SVGIG (reference sequence). V lost 2 bases, J lost 5 bases, and 22 bases lay in between. The CDR3: CAWSRDMGRASNNEQFF. CDR3 coding DNA: TGTGCCTGGAGTAGGGACATGGGGCGGGCGTCAAACAATGAGCAGTTCTTC.

This clone has only a few counts. The chain links TRBV11-3 to TRBJ2-1, with 9 bases matching TRBD2. The CDR3 length is 15 residues. Germline V gives CDR1 SGHNT, CDR2 YENEEA. After removal of 1 base from V and 6 bases from J, the junction contained 4 bases not matched to a gene. In nucleotides, the CDR3 is TGTGCCAGCAGCTTAGGGTTAGCGGGGGCCAATGAGCAGTTCTTC. This encodes CASSLGLAGANEQFF. Together with reference TRBV11-3 and TRBJ2-1, the CDR3 gives the full variable domain: EAGVVQSPRYKIIEKKQPVAFWCNPISGHNTLYWYLQNLGQGPELLIRYENEEAVDDSQLPKDRFSAERLKGVDSTLKIQPAELGDSAVYLCASSLGLAGANEQFFGPGTRLTVL.

V gene TRBV6-5 combines with J gene TRBJ1-1; tentative D call: TRBD1 (5 bases). The CDR3 runs 14 residues. Trimming removed 4 bases from V and 11 bases from J, with 20 bases in between. The germline V gene encodes CDR1 MNHEY and CDR2 SVGAGI. The CDR3 DNA is TGTGCCAGCAGTTCCCGGGGAGGGGACCTGAGCGCTTTCTTT. This encodes CASSSRGGDLSAFF.

J is TRBJ2-7 and V is TRBV6-5; D is uncertain. V dropped 5 bases and J dropped 5 bases, with 19 bases sitting between them. The CDR3 length is 15 residues. CDR1 is MNHEY, CDR2 SVGAGI, per germline. CDR3 bases: TGTGCCAGCAGTCGATCTCTGGATGCATGGAACGAGCAGTACGTC. Protein: CASSRSLDAWNEQYV.

The V gene is TRBV5-1, the J gene TRBJ2-7; D unclear. The CDR3 is 13 amino acids. Germline CDR1 reads SGHRS; CDR2 reads YFSETQ. Trimming stripped 4 bases from V and 7 bases from J, with 15 bases between. The CDR3 coding sequence is TGCGCCAGCAGCCCTTACCGACAAGGGGAGCAGTACTTC. Its translation is CASSPYRQGEQYF.

The chain joins TRBV20-1 to TRBJ1-2; D is unresolved. With 6 bases removed from V and 2 bases from J, the gap between germline ends came to 7 bases. The germline V gene has CDR1 DFQATT and CDR2 SNEGSKA (reference sequence). The length of the CDR3 is 11 residues. CDR3 in DNA: TGCAGTGCGGGTAGGAACTATGGCTACACCTTC. It codes for CSAGRNYGYTF.

The gene calls are TRBV18 and TRBJ1-1; TRBD1 might be the D (5 bases). Germline lookup yields CDR1 KGHSH and CDR2 LQKENI. V was shortened by 6 bases and J by 2 bases, with 13 bases between the two germline ends. This CDR3 has 14 residues. The CDR3 DNA sequence: TGTGCCAGCTCCCCCAGGGAACTCAACACTGAAGCTTTCTTT. Translating it yields CASSPRELNTEAFF.

The V gene is TRBV19, the J gene TRBJ1-1; TRBD1 might be the D (5 bases). The V gene lost 10 bases and the J gene lost 3 bases, with 15 bases spanning the gap. The CDR3 runs to 13 residues. Germline CDR1 is LNHDA and CDR2 is SQIVND (reference sequence). The chain's CDR3 is CATSQAVDTEAFF. The CDR3 bases are TGTGCCACCTCACAGGCGGTGGACACTGAAGCTTTCTTT. The whole variable domain, filled in from reference TRBV19 and TRBJ1-1, reads DGGITQSPKYLFRKEGQNVTLSCEQNLNHDAMYWYRQDPGQGLRLIYYSQIVNDFQKGDIAEGYSVSREKKESFPLTVTSAQKNPTAFYLCATSQAVDTEAFFGQGTRLTVV.

The J gene is TRBJ2-7, the V gene TRBV23-1; D not certain. TRBV23-1 is an ORF for which the function is uncertain. V gave up 10 bases and J gave up 4 bases, with 23 bases separating them. This CDR3 has 15 residues. The CDR3: CATQKEFWEGYEQYF. The CDR3 nucleotides are TGCGCCACCCAAAAAGAGTTTTGGGAAGGGTACGAGCAGTACTTC.

The chain employs TRBV19 and TRBJ1-4; D is undetermined. CDR1 and CDR2 from the germline V gene are LNHDA and SQIVND (reference sequence). The CDR3 totals 14 residues. V lost 2 bases to trimming and J lost 5 bases, with 9 bases between them. Here the CDR3 reads CASSIYLQNEKLFF. CDR3 sequence (DNA): TGTGCCAGTAGTATATATCTCCAGAATGAAAAACTGTTTTTT.

This clone was observed a single time. J is TRBJ1-5 and V is TRBV27; the match to TRBD1 covers 9 bases. V shed 5 bases and J 6 bases; nucleotides not matched to a gene: 20. The CDR3 runs 19 residues. CDR1 and CDR2 (germline): MNHEY, SMNVEV (reference sequence). The CDR3 region has the DNA TGTGCCAGCAGTAGAAACAGGGGGCGGGGTTCTCTACCGAGTCAGCCCCAGCATTTT. Translating gives CASSRNRGRGSLPSQPQHF.